This T cell receptor (beta chain) appears in the sequencing data of a study of blood T cells in healthy people across ages. Each sample used at least 6 million PBMCs. Primers used in a second PCR of roughly 7 to 12 cycles were a sample-barcoded 5' primer and a J-beta primer mix. CDR3-containing paired-end reads numbering at least 2.5 million came from each sample. TCRdb fed the 5' RACE reads into MiXCR, producing one record per CDR3 protein. Of around 2 million distinct CDR3 sequences listed, about two fifths are singletons. Study conclusions and caveats: Age advanced and TCR beta diversity per million T cells fell, roughly linearly.

This clonotype was seen a few times. Its antigen is currently unknown. The CDR3 totals 15 residues. CDR1 is SQVTM and CDR2 is ANQGSEA in the germline V gene. Trimming removed 0 bases from V and 7 bases from J; junction bases left unmatched: 8. The V call is TRBV29-1, the J call TRBJ1-2; 10 bases agree with TRBD1. The receptor comes from a human donor in good health. Specimen: blood. The CDR3 nucleotides read TGCAGCGTTGAAGACACCGGGACAGGGGCTTCTGGCTACACCTTC. Translated, it gives CSVEDTGTGASGYTF.